Sequencing of this T cell receptor beta chain was carried out in a study of shared clonotypes between healthy human individuals. Findings and caveats of the study: Memory subsets generally showed lower estimated richness than naive subsets. Compared with clonotypes that all four donors shared, non-shared clonotypes had lower generation probabilities.

The data were produced by immunoSEQ multiplex PCR, yet TCRdb's version contains in-frame clones alone and is incomplete. The data contain approximately 1.5 million clones, around 98.5% of them singletons. Notes on this clone: Its target is unknown.

The CDR3 has 17 amino acids. Trimming removed 0 bases from V and 0 bases from J; junction bases left unmatched: 6. Looked up from germline, CDR1 is LNHDA and CDR2 is SQIVND (reference sequence). This rearrangement joins TRBV19 to TRBJ2-3, with 7 positions matching TRBD1. The receptor's source is a man aged 25-45 years in good health. Sequenced sample: naive CD4+ T cells sorted from blood. Documented subset: CD45RA+ positively selected. The CDR3 region is CASSIDFQTGSTDTQYF. The CDR3 nucleotides are TGTGCCAGTAGTATAGATTTTCAGACAGGGAGCACAGATACGCAGTATTTT.